This TCR beta chain was captured by sequencing in a study of breast tumors, draining lymph nodes, adjacent tissues. Germline assignment: CDR1 LNHDA and CDR2 SQIVND (reference sequence). The CDR3 is made up of 13 amino acids. Trimming cost V 3 bases and J 5 bases, with 10 bases left between them. Samples came from axillary lymph nodes draining the breast cancer. Study outcomes and limitations: Most tumor T cells seemingly derive from lymph node, then expand in tumor.

Each CDR3 protein gets one entry after TCRdb re-called the multiplex PCR reads with MiXCR. This table has 85,000 to 130,000 distinct CDR3 sequences, 21% appearing once. This clonotype was detected ten times or more. The antigen remains unidentified. The genes are TRBV19 and TRBJ2-5; possibly TRBD1 for D (5 bases). This receptor was taken from a female donor with breast cancer. Some clones in this sample may be carry-over from other donors' samples. The sample consisted of axillary lymph node tissue. CDR3 sequence: CASSMAGQETQYF. CDR3 bases: TGTGCCAGTAGTATGGCAGGGCAGGAGACCCAGTACTTC.